Listed below are T cell receptor beta chains from one sample, sequenced in a study of metastatic and nonmetastatic thyroid tumors. TCRdb re-called clones from the PCR reads using MiXCR. The sample shows roughly 40,000 clones, around an eighth of them seen only once. Sequenced sample: blood. These receptors were obtained from a male donor with papillary thyroid cancer or a benign thyroid nodule (not recorded which). Some clones in this sample may be carry-over from other donors' samples. CDR3s include the opening cysteine and the closing phenylalanine or tryptophan. A D gene is named only where the DNA matches it firmly. Only some rows state a clone size, as once, few, many or a class for expanded clones.

TRBV6-5	TRBJ2-2	TRBD1	-	TGTGCCAGCAGTTTCGGGACAGGGTGGACCGGGGAGCTGTTTTTT	CASSFGTGWTGELFF
TRBV4-2	TRBJ2-2	-	many	TGTGCCAGCAGCCAAGTCCCCAGGGCCACCGGGGAGCTGTTTTTT	CASSQVPRATGELFF
TRBV7-2	TRBJ1-1	-	many	TGTGCCAGCAGCTTAGCCCCGTTAAGGCTGAACACTGAAGCTTTCTTT	CASSLAPLRLNTEAFF
TRBV14	TRBJ1-6	-	many	TGTGCCAGCAGCCAAGTCGGACAGAGTAATAATTCACCCCTCCACTTT	CASSQVGQSNNSPLHF
TRBV28	TRBJ2-7	TRBD2	medium-sized	TGTGCCAGCAGCCGGACTAGCCAAACCTACGAGCAGTACTTC	CASSRTSQTYEQYF
TRBV20-1	TRBJ1-4	-	many	TGCAGTGTAATTGGAGCAACTAATGAAAAACTGTTTTTT	CSVIGATNEKLFF
TRBV5-1	TRBJ1-4	TRBD1	many	TGCGCCAGCAGCTTGGAACAGGGGAATGAAAAACTGTTTTTT	CASSLEQGNEKLFF
TRBV7-8	TRBJ2-1	-	many	TGTGCCAGCAGCGCAATAGGGACTTTTTACAATGAGCAGTTCTTC	CASSAIGTFYNEQFF
TRBV3-1	TRBJ2-4	-	many	TGTGCCAGCAGCCAGACGGCCAGGGTGGAAAACATTCAGTACTTC	CASSQTARVENIQYF
TRBV3-1	TRBJ1-1	-	-	TGTGCCAGCAGCCAAGATTATTCGGACACTGAAGCTTTCTTT	CASSQDYSDTEAFF
TRBV4-1	TRBJ1-2	-	many	TGCGCCAGCAGCCAAGGGGCAGAGCCAGGGGTGAACTATGGCTACACCTTC	CASSQGAEPGVNYGYTF
TRBV4-2	TRBJ2-4	-	many	TGTGCCAGCAGCCAAGATCTAACGAGTAACATTCAGTACTTC	CASSQDLTSNIQYF
TRBV27	TRBJ1-2	TRBD1	many	TGTGCCAGCAGTTTCGGGACAGGGGAATTTCACGGCTACACCTTC	CASSFGTGEFHGYTF
TRBV28	TRBJ1-2	-	many	TGTGCCAGCATCGCTGGCGGCAATAACTATGGCTACACCTTC	CASIAGGNNYGYTF
TRBV19	TRBJ1-1	-	many	TGTGCCAGTAGTATCTCGCTCACGAACACTGAAGCTTTCTTT	CASSISLTNTEAFF
TRBV27	TRBJ2-2	TRBD2	few	TGTGCCAGCAGCCCGGGGGGTTTCGGGGCCCGGGAGCTGTTTTTT	CASSPGGFGARELFF
TRBV20-1	TRBJ2-1	-	many	TGCAGTGCTAGAGATCAGGCGGCGGGGTCCAATGAGCAGTTCTTC	CSARDQAAGSNEQFF
TRBV7-9	TRBJ1-1	TRBD1	many	TGTGCCAGCAGCAATTCAGGGGGCTTAAACACTGAAGCTTTCTTT	CASSNSGGLNTEAFF
TRBV11-1	TRBJ1-3	-	many	TGTGCCAGCAGCCTCACGGGGTTTGGAAACACCATATATTTT	CASSLTGFGNTIYF
TRBV24-1	TRBJ2-1	TRBD2	many	TGTGCCACCCGGGGGACTAGCGGGACAACTTGGGGCAATGAGCAGTTCTTC	CATRGTSGTTWGNEQFF
TRBV2	TRBJ1-2	-	many	TGTGCCAGCAGCCGGACGGAAGTTTATGGCTACACCTTC	CASSRTEVYGYTF
TRBV5-1	TRBJ1-3	TRBD1	many	TGCGCCAGCAGCTTGGCCCAGGGGGGAGGAAACACCATATATTTT	CASSLAQGGGNTIYF
TRBV5-1	TRBJ2-7	-	many	TGCGCCAGCAGCCCCGGCCGCCGGGACACAGCCTACGAGCAGTACTTC	CASSPGRRDTAYEQYF
TRBV7-3	TRBJ2-5	TRBD2	many	TGTGCCAGCAGCTTCTTCGGGGAGGGAGAGACCCAGTACTTC	CASSFFGEGETQYF
TRBV13	TRBJ2-7	TRBD1	many	TGTGCCAGCAGCCCCCGACAGGGGAGCTCCTACGAGCAGTACTTC	CASSPRQGSSYEQYF
TRBV30	TRBJ2-7	-	-	TGTGCCTGGATCACAAGGAAGGGTCTATCCTACGAGCAGTACTTC	CAWITRKGLSYEQYF
TRBV11-1	TRBJ2-3	TRBD2	many	TGTGCCAGCAGAGGGACTAGCGGGAGGGCCGCAGATACGCAGTATTTT	CASRGTSGRAADTQYF
TRBV7-9	TRBJ2-1	TRBD2	many	TGTGCCAGCAGCTTATATTCTAGCGGCTACAATGAGCAGTTCTTC	CASSLYSSGYNEQFF
TRBV20-1	TRBJ2-3	-	many	TGCAGTGTACGGAGCGCAGGGGCGTATTCAGATACGCAGTATTTT	CSVRSAGAYSDTQYF
TRBV12-3/TRBV12-4	TRBJ2-7	-	many	TGTGCCAGCAGTTTAGCAGGAACCTACGAGCAGTACTTC	CASSLAGTYEQYF
TRBV6-4	TRBJ2-3	-	-	TGTGCCAGCAGTGACAATGGTTTGTACACAGATACACAGTATTTT	CASSDNGLYTDTQYF
TRBV20-1	TRBJ2-7	-	-	TGCAGTGCTAGGAGGGGCGGGTACGAGCAGTACTTC	CSARRGGYEQYF
TRBV6-2/TRBV6-3	TRBJ2-5	TRBD2	many	TGTGCCAGCAGTTACTCGGGACTAGTGAAAGAGACCCAGTACTTC	CASSYSGLVKETQYF
TRBV11-2	TRBJ1-1	-	many	TGTGCCAGCGCGCTGGGTTACACTGAAGCTTTCTTT	CASALGYTEAFF
TRBV18	TRBJ2-7	-	many	TGTGCCAGCTCACGACGGGGGCAGGGGTTCTACGAGCAGTACTTC	CASSRRGQGFYEQYF
TRBV28	TRBJ2-7	-	-	TGTGCCAGCAGTTGTGTCCATCTCCAAATCTGCGAGCAGTACTTC	CASSCVHLQICEQYF
TRBV29-1	TRBJ2-7	TRBD1	many	TGCAGCGTTGTGCGAACAGGGGGCTACGAGCAGTACTTC	CSVVRTGGYEQYF
TRBV20-1	TRBJ2-1	-	many	TGCAGTGCTAGGGTCAACGTACTACTGAACAATGAGCAGTTCTTC	CSARVNVLLNNEQFF
TRBV7-9	TRBJ1-2	-	-	TGTGCCAGGAGCTTGATCCTAGCGGACTATGGCTACACCTTC	CARSLILADYGYTF
TRBV9	TRBJ1-1	-	many	TGTGCCAGCAGCGGAGCAAGAAACACTGAAGCTTTCTTT	CASSGARNTEAFF
TRBV6-1	TRBJ1-5	-	medium-sized	TGTGCCAGCAGTGAAGACGAGGTGGGTCCCCAGCATTTT	CASSEDEVGPQHF
TRBV14	TRBJ2-3	TRBD2	many	TGTGCCAGCAGCCTAGGGGAGGGACCAGATACGCAGTATTTT	CASSLGEGPDTQYF
TRBV7-3	TRBJ2-5	TRBD1	-	TGTGCCAGCAGCTCTGTGACAGGGGGGACCCAGTACTTC	CASSSVTGGTQYF
TRBV30	TRBJ2-1	-	many	TGTGCCTGGAGTAGGGGGGAGGGATACAATGAGCAGTTCTTC	CAWSRGEGYNEQFF
TRBV4-1	TRBJ1-1	-	-	TGCGCCAGCAGCCAAGGGTGGCGGGGCGACGCTGAAGCTTTCTTT	CASSQGWRGDAEAFF
TRBV19	TRBJ1-4	-	many	TGTGCCAGTAGTATTGGACAACCCTATGAAAAACTGTTTTTT	CASSIGQPYEKLFF
TRBV6-1	TRBJ2-3	TRBD1	-	TGTGCCAGCAACATAGGTGGGACAGGGGGCACAGATACGCAGTATTTT	CASNIGGTGGTDTQYF
TRBV2	TRBJ1-1	TRBD1	many	TGTGCCAGCACCCTGAGCAGGGGGGCTGAAGCTTTCTTT	CASTLSRGAEAFF
TRBV5-1	TRBJ1-1	TRBD1	many	TGCGCCAGCAGTCCCGGGACAGTGAACACTGAAGCTTTCTTT	CASSPGTVNTEAFF
TRBV30	TRBJ1-3	-	many	TGTGCCTGGAGTGTAGGGGGAAACACCATATATTTT	CAWSVGGNTIYF
TRBV7-2	TRBJ2-7	TRBD2	many	TGTGCCAGCAGCTTAATTGAGCGGGAGGAGCAGTACTTC	CASSLIEREEQYF
TRBV5-1	TRBJ1-1	-	-	TGCGCCAGCTCACAAGGGGTGAACACTGAAGCTTTCTTT	CASSQGVNTEAFF
TRBV6-5	TRBJ2-3	-	many	TGTGCCAGCAGTTACTCTGTAGACCCTAGCACAGATACGCAGTATTTT	CASSYSVDPSTDTQYF
TRBV28	TRBJ2-2	TRBD2	many	TGTGCCAGCAGCGGGGGCTTAGCGGGAGGGGTCACCGGGGAGCTGTTTTTT	CASSGGLAGGVTGELFF
TRBV10-3	TRBJ1-2	-	few	TGTTCCATTTTGACAGGTCCTAGTTCGGGAGGCTACACCTTC	CSILTGPSSGGYTF
TRBV7-2	TRBJ1-6	TRBD1	many	TGTGCCAGCAGCCAACCTGGACAGGGGGTAGATTCACCCCTCCACTTT	CASSQPGQGVDSPLHF
TRBV28	TRBJ1-1	TRBD1	many	TGTGCCAGCAGTTATCCGGGACAGGTGAACACTGAAGCTTTCTTT	CASSYPGQVNTEAFF